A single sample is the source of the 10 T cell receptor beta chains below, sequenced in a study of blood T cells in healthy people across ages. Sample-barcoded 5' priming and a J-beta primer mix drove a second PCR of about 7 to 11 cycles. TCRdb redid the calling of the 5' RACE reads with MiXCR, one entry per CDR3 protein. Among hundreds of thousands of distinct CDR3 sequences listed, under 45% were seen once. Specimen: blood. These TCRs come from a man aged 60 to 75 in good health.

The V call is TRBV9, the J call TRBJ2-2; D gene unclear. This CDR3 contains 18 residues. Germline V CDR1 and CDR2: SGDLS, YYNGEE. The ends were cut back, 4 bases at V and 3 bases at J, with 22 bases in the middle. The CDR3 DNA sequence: TGTGCCAGCAGCAAGACCCCTTGGAGAAACCGGGACACCGGGGAGCTGTTTTTT. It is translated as CASSKTPWRNRDTGELFF.

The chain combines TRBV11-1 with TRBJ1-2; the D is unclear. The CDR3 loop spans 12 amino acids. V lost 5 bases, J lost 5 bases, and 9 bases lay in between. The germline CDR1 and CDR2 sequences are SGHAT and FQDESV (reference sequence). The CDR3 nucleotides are TGTGCCAGCAGCCACGGCGGGTATGGCTACACCTTC. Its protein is CASSHGGYGYTF. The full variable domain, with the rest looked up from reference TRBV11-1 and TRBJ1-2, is EAEVAQSPRYKITEKSQAVAFWCDPISGHATLYWYRQILGQGPELLVQFQDESVVDDSQLPKDRFSAERLKGVDSTLKIQPAELGDSAMYLCASSHGGYGYTFGSGTRLTVV.

The CDR3, as DNA: TGTGCCTGGAGCACCTCTATGAACACTGAAGCTTTCTTT. It yields the protein CAWSTSMNTEAFF. The V gene is TRBV30, the J gene TRBJ1-1; the D is unclear. Germline V gene sequence: CDR1 GTSNPN, CDR2 SVGIG (reference sequence). This CDR3 comprises 13 residues. The V end lost 3 bases, the J end lost 0 bases, and 8 bases lay between the germline ends. Drawing the rest from reference TRBV30 and TRBJ1-1, the complete variable domain is SQTIHQWPATLVQPVGSPLSLECTVEGTSNPNLYWYRQAAGRGLQLLFYSVGIGQISSEVPQNLSASRPQDRQFILSSKKLLLSDSGFYLCAWSTSMNTEAFFGQGTRLTVV.

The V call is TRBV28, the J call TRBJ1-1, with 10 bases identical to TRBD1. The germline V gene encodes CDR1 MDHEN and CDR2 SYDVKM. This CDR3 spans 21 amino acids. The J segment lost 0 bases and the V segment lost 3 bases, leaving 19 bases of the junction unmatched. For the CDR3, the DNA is TGTGCCAGCAGTTTCAATACCGGGGACAGGGGACGAGATTTCATGAACACTGAAGCTTTCTTT. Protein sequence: CASSFNTGDRGRDFMNTEAFF.

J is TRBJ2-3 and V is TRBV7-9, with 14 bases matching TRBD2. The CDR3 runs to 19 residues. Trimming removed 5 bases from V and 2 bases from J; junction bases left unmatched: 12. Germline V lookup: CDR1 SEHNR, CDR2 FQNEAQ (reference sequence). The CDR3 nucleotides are TGTGCCAGCAGCGCGAGACTAGCGGGGGGGCCCGGATCCACAGATACGCAGTATTTT. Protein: CASSARLAGGPGSTDTQYF.

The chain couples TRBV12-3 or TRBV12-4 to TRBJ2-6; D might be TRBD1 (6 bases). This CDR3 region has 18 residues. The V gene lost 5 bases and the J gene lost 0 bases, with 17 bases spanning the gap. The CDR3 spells CASSLSTGSNSGANVLTF. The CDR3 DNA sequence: TGTGCCAGCAGTCTCTCAACAGGGTCGAACTCTGGGGCCAACGTCCTGACTTTC.

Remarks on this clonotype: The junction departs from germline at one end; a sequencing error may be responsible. The CDR3 sequence: CAGSQRGPGQGLYNEQFF. CDR3 bases: TGCGCCGGCAGCCAACGAGGTCCGGGACAGGGTCTCTACAATGAGCAGTTCTTC. The chain carries TRBV4-3 and TRBJ2-1; 9 bases line up with TRBD1. The CDR3 is made up of 18 amino acids. CDR1 and CDR2 (germline): LGHNA, YSLEER.

Written as DNA, the CDR3 is TGTGCCAGCAGCGTAAACCCCCGGGCGGTAGCGGGGGGCTCCGGGGAGCTGTTTTTT. It encodes CASSVNPRAVAGGSGELFF. The chain has TRBV9 and TRBJ2-2; TRBD2 agrees at 10 bases. Germline trimming cut 1 base from V and 6 bases from J; bases unmatched to any gene: 15. The CDR3 is 19 amino acids. The germline V gene has CDR1 SGDLS and CDR2 YYNGEE.

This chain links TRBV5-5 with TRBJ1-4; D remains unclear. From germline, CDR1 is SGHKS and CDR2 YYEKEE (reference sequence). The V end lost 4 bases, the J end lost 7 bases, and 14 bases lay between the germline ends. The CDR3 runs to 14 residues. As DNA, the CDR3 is TGTGCCAGCAGCCCGGGCCCCAGGAGTGAAAAACTGTTTTTT. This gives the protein CASSPGPRSEKLFF. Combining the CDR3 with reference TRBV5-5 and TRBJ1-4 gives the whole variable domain DAGVTQSPTHLIKTRGQQVTLRCSPISGHKSVSWYQQVLGQGPQFIFQYYEKEERGRGNFPDRFSARQFPNYSSELNVNALLLGDSALYLCASSPGPRSEKLFFGSGTQLSVL.

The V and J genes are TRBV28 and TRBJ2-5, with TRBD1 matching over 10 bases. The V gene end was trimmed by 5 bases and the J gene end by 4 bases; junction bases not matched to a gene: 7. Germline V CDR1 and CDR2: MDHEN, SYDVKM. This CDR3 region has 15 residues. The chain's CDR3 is CASSLRRTGGETQYF. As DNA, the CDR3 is TGTGCCAGCAGTCTCAGACGGACAGGGGGAGAGACCCAGTACTTC.